The clone carrying this TCR beta chain was observed many times. Its target is not known. The hyperthyroidism patients had all been newly diagnosed, and their disease duration was under 2 months. Their ages ranged from 18 to 65 years. Exclusion of patients followed from uncontrolled infection, other autoimmune disease, pregnancy or lactation. Each diagnosis was grounded in clinical symptoms, serum thyroxine and TRAb, thyroid ultrasound, and orbital computed tomography. TCR beta CDR3 sequences were amplified from RNA transcripts. In the first-round RT-PCR of the TCR CDR3, the HTBI primer set was used. Using its own MiXCR run on the multiplex PCR reads, TCRdb lists one record per CDR3 protein. The sample lists 40,000 or so distinct CDR3 sequences, 49% occurring once. This record belongs to a study of T cells in Graves' hyperthyroidism and ophthalmopathy. Points from the study as a whole: Most expanded thyroid clonotypes above 0.001 also appeared in blood.

The sequence came from a woman in her forties or fifties with Graves' hyperthyroidism that later progressed to Graves' ophthalmopathy. Sequencing was performed on blood.

The chain's CDR3 is CASSLEFRAGYGYTF. CDR3 coding DNA: TGTGCCAGCAGCTTGGAATTCAGGGCTGGGTATGGCTACACCTTC. V and J are TRBV5-6 and TRBJ1-2, with D tentatively TRBD1 (5 bases). CDR1 is SGHDT, CDR2 YYEEEE, per germline. This CDR3 has 15 residues. The V gene lost 0 bases and the J gene lost 5 bases, with 14 bases spanning the gap.